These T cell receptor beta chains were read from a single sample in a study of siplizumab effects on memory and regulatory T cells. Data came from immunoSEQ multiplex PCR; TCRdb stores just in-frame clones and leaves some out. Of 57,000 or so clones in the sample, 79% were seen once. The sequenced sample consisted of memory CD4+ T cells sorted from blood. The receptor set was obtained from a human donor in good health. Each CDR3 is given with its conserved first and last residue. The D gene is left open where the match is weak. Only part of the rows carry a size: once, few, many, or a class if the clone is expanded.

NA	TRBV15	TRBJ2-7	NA	CATSKETTSTYEQYF	TGTGCCACCAGCAAGGAGACTACCTCTACCTACGAGCAGTACTTC
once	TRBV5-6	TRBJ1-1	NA	CASLYNTGTEAFF	TGTGCCAGCCTATACAACACGGGAACTGAAGCTTTCTTT
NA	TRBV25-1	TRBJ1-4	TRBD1	CASSETRGETNEKLFF	TGTGCCAGCAGTGAAACCAGGGGGGAGACTAATGAAAAACTGTTTTTT
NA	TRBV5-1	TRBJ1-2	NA	CASSPHTQTGFGYTF	TGCGCCAGCAGCCCCCATACTCAAACAGGGTTTGGCTACACCTTC
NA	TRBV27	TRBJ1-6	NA	CASSFPQNNSPLHF	TGTGCCAGCAGTTTCCCGCAGAATAATTCACCCCTCCACTTT
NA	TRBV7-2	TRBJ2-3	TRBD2	CASSFQTSGGDTQYF	TGTGCCAGCAGCTTCCAGACTAGCGGGGGAGATACGCAGTATTTT
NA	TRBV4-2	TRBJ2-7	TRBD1	CASSTGPGQGPYEQYF	TGTGCCAGCAGCACGGGACCGGGACAGGGACCCTACGAGCAGTACTTC
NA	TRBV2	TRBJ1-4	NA	CASRKREIEKLFF	TGTGCCAGCAGGAAGAGGGAGATTGAAAAACTGTTTTTT
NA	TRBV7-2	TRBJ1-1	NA	CASSLGRGYTEAFF	TGTGCCAGCAGCTTAGGCAGGGGATACACTGAAGCTTTCTTT
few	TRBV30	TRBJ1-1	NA	CAWSDGRSTEAFF	TGTGCCTGGAGTGACGGGAGGAGCACTGAAGCTTTCTTT
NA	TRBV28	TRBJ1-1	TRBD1	CASSLPGTGRLMNTEAFF	TGTGCCAGCAGTTTACCCGGGACAGGGAGACTCATGAACACTGAAGCTTTCTTT
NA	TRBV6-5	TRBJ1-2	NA	CASSEQDGLYGYTF	TGTGCCAGCAGCGAGCAGGACGGACTCTATGGCTACACCTTC
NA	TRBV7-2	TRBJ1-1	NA	CASSLMGFRNTEAFF	TGTGCCAGCAGCTTAATGGGATTTCGGAACACTGAAGCTTTCTTT
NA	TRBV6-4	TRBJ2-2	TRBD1	CASSAQGAKTGELFF	TGTGCCAGCAGCGCCCAGGGGGCGAAGACCGGGGAGCTGTTTTTT
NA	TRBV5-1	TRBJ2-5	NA	CASSGYLWETQYF	TGCGCCAGCAGCGGTTATCTATGGGAGACCCAGTACTTC
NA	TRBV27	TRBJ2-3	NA	CASSLGAGGTDTQYF	TGTGCCAGCAGTCTAGGGGCAGGGGGCACAGATACGCAGTATTTT
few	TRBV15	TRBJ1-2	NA	CATSRDMWWSDGYTF	TGTGCCACCAGCAGAGATATGTGGTGGTCGGATGGCTACACCTTC
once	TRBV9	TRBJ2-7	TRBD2	CASSVLAGGPQDGEQYF	TGTGCCAGCAGCGTTCTAGCGGGGGGGCCCCAGGACGGCGAGCAGTACTTC
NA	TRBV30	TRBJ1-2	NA	CAWSPGSNYGYTF	TGTGCCTGGAGTCCGGGTTCCAACTATGGCTACACCTTC
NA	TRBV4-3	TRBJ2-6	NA	CASVNSGANVLTF	TGCGCCAGCGTCAACTCTGGGGCCAACGTCCTGACTTTC
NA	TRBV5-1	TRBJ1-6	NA	CASSLDSGRNSPLHF	TGCGCCAGCAGCTTGGATTCAGGAAGAAATTCACCCCTCCACTTT
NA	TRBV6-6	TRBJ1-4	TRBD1	CASGDRVGEKLFF	TGTGCCAGCGGTGACAGGGTGGGCGAAAAACTGTTTTTT
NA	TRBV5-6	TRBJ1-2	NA	CASSRTGQDYGYTF	TGTGCCAGCAGCAGAACGGGACAAGATTATGGCTACACCTTC
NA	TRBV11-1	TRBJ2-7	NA	CASSPRASHGYEQYF	TGTGCCAGCAGCCCTAGGGCCAGTCATGGCTACGAGCAGTACTTC
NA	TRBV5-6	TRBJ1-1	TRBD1	CASSLRGGIYVAEAFF	TGTGCCAGCAGCTTGCGAGGGGGCATTTACGTGGCTGAAGCTTTCTTT
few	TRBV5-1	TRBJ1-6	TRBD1	CASSWTGANSPLHF	TGCGCCAGCAGCTGGACAGGGGCAAATTCACCCCTCCACTTT
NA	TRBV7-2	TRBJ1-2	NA	CASSLSVSAYGYTF	TGTGCCAGCAGCTTAAGTGTCAGCGCCTATGGCTACACCTTC
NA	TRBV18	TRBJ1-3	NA	CASSPPSRSSGNTIYF	TGTGCCAGCTCACCACCGTCGAGGAGCTCTGGAAACACCATATATTTT